The 13 T cell receptor beta chains presented below share a single source sample, sequenced in a study of low-dose radiotherapy and immunotherapy resistance in tumors. Both TCRalpha and TCRbeta chains were reverse transcribed with V-gene-specific primers. PCR amplification of the TCRs was performed with Phusion for 20 to 25 PCR cycles, and it relied on a constant-region primer together with a V-primer adapter. MiXCR, run by TCRdb on the reads, gives a single entry per CDR3 protein. Of 9,800 or so distinct CDR3 sequences in the sample, about 75% were seen once. The receptor set was obtained from a human donor with advanced metastatic prostate, ovarian, gallbladder or colorectal cancer (not recorded which). This table probably holds off-target reads from a library built for another chain.

This chain joins TRBV2 and TRBJ2-7; possibly TRBD1 for D (6 bases). V shed 7 bases and J shed 5 bases, with 18 bases lying between them. The CDR3 length is 14 residues. The germline gives CDR1 SNHLY, CDR2 FYNNEI. CDR3 in amino acids: CASTPDSSANEQYF. CDR3 in DNA: TGTGCCAGCACCCCGGACAGTAGCGCTAACGAGCAGTACTTC.

This clonotype was detected once. This rearrangement joins TRBV18 to TRBJ2-3, with 7 bases aligning to TRBD2. V lost 3 bases to trimming and J lost 6 bases; unmatched junction nucleotides: 0. The CDR3 runs to 12 residues. Germline V gene lookup returns CDR1 KGHSH and CDR2 LQKENI. The DNA for the CDR3 is TGTGCCAGCTCACCGACTAGCGATACGCAGTATTTT. This sequence encodes CASSPTSDTQYF.

The chain is built from TRBV5-6 and TRBJ2-3, with TRBD2 identical over 7 bases. With V trimmed by 4 bases and J by 3 bases, 8 bases remained unmatched. This CDR3 has 15 amino acids. CDR1 SGHDT and CDR2 YYEEEE come from the germline V gene. CDR3 nucleotide sequence: TGTGCCAGCAGCCTATCCCTCGGGGGGACAGATACGCAGTATTTT. This encodes CASSLSLGGTDTQYF.

V is TRBV5-1 and J is TRBJ2-1, with 9 bases matching TRBD2. Germline trimming cut 4 bases from V and 5 bases from J; bases unmatched to any gene: 4. The CDR3 consists of 14 residues. Germline lookup yields CDR1 SGHRS and CDR2 YFSETQ. As DNA, the CDR3 is TGCGCCAGCAGCGCCGGGACTAGCCACAATGAGCAGTTCTTC. Translation gives CASSAGTSHNEQFF.

The CDR3 region is CASSPLSGGGELFF. CDR3 in DNA: TGCGCCAGCAGCCCATTGAGTGGGGGCGGGGAGCTGTTTTTT. The V call is TRBV4-1, the J call TRBJ2-2, with D perhaps TRBD1 or TRBD2 (5 bases each). Germline CDR1 MGHRA, CDR2 YSYEKL. This CDR3 region has 14 residues. V was shortened by 4 bases and J by 7 bases, with 13 bases between the two germline ends.

The chain employs TRBV28 and TRBJ2-3; D uncertain. Germline CDR1 MDHEN, CDR2 SYDVKM. The CDR3 runs to 12 residues. V lost 5 bases to trimming and J lost 8 bases, with 11 bases between them. CDR3 residues: CASSPELGTQYF. The CDR3 DNA follows: TGTGCCAGCAGTCCGGAGTTAGGTACGCAGTATTTT. Full variable domain (rest looked up from reference TRBV28 and TRBJ2-3): DVKVTQSSRYLVKRTGEKVFLECVQDMDHENMFWYRQDPGLGLRLIYFSYDVKMKEKGDIPEGYSVSREKKERFSLILESASTNQTSMYLCASSPELGTQYFGPGTRLTVL.

V is TRBV29-1 and J is TRBJ2-1; TRBD1 matches at 8 bases. Germline trimming cut 2 bases from V and 15 bases from J; bases unmatched to any gene: 6. The CDR3 contains 11 residues. Germline V gene lookup returns CDR1 SQVTM and CDR2 ANQGSEA. The CDR3 DNA sequence: TGCAGCGTTGAACCTACAGGGGGAAGGTTCTTC. As protein: CSVEPTGGRFF.

The chain carries TRBV26 and TRBJ2-5; the table's D call TRBD1 went unverified against the DNA. TRBV26 is classified as a pseudogene. This CDR3 is 12 amino acids long. Written as DNA, the CDR3 is TGTGCCAGCAGTCGACAGCAAGAGACCCAGTACTTC. Translation: CASSRQQETQYF.

In this sample, this clonotype turned up once. The DNA of the CDR3 is TGTGCCAGCAGCTTTCTCCGCAGCGGGAGAAACAATGAGCAGTTCTTC. This gives the protein CASSFLRSGRNNEQFF. J is TRBJ2-1 and V is TRBV5-4, with 8 bases lining up with TRBD2. The CDR3 loop spans 16 amino acids. Looked up from germline, CDR1 is SGHNT and CDR2 is YYREEE (reference sequence). Trimming took 2 bases from V and 5 from J; bases not matched to a gene: 9.

This clonotype appeared a few times. V usage is TRBV19 and J usage is TRBJ2-3, with 8 positions matching TRBD2. V was clipped by 6 bases and J by 6 bases; unmatched bases: 11. The germline gives CDR1 LNHDA, CDR2 SQIVND (reference sequence). The CDR3 totals 15 residues. CDR3 sequence reads: CASRYRAGVMDTQYF. In DNA, the CDR3 is TGTGCCAGTAGATACCGAGCGGGAGTAATGGATACGCAGTATTTT.

This clonotype was detected once. The V and J genes are TRBV29-1 and TRBJ2-1, with D possibly being TRBD2 (6 bases). The CDR3 consists of 14 residues. Trimming took 1 base from V and 3 from J, leaving 10 bases between them. Germline V CDR1 and CDR2: SQVTM, ANQGSEA. The CDR3 loop is CSVEGGGIYNEQFF. CDR3 in DNA: TGCAGCGTTGAAGGAGGCGGGATCTACAATGAGCAGTTCTTC.

The chain is built from TRBV3-1 and TRBJ1-4, with TRBD1 as a possible D gene (6 bases). The ends were cut back, 3 bases at V and 8 bases at J, with 16 bases in the middle. Germline-derived CDR1 and CDR2 are LGHDT and YNNKEL (reference sequence). The CDR3 runs to 15 residues. CDR3 sequence reads: CASSQPQTRGEKLFF. CDR3 bases: TGTGCCAGCAGCCAGCCCCAAACGAGGGGGGAAAAACTGTTTTTT.

The rearrangement links TRBV5-6 to TRBJ2-1; D is unclear. Germline V gene data show CDR1 as SGHDT and CDR2 as YYEEEE. The V and J ends lost 4 bases and 3 bases respectively, with 17 bases between them. The CDR3 runs 16 residues. CDR3 DNA: TGTGCCAGCAGCCCCCATCTGACGGACGGCTACAATGAGCAGTTCTTC. It specifies CASSPHLTDGYNEQFF. The full variable domain, in which reference TRBV5-6 and TRBJ2-1 provide the parts outside the CDR3, is DAGVTQSPTHLIKTRGQQVTLRCSPKSGHDTVSWYQQALGQGPQFIFQYYEEEERQRGNFPDRFSGHQFPNYSSELNVNALLLGDSALYLCASSPHLTDGYNEQFFGPGTRLTVL.